These 31 T cell receptor beta chains were all obtained from the same sample, sequenced in a study of HIV-infected patients and healthy controls. No cell fractionation was done, so the repertoire covers all unsorted peripheral blood T cells. Reverse transcription used around 500 ng RNA and constant-region primers for alpha and beta. Alpha and beta chain libraries were made separately by chain-specific third strand synthesis with multiplexing indices. TCRdb called the 5' RACE reads again in MiXCR, with one record for every CDR3 protein. The table records 15,000 to 20,000 distinct CDR3 sequences, around 5.5% of them present only once. Sequenced sample: blood. The origin of the receptors is an adult in good health.

This clonotype was seen ten or more times. The genes are TRBV4-1 and TRBJ1-4; D gene unclear. Germline assignment: CDR1 MGHRA and CDR2 YSYEKL. The CDR3 is 15 residues long. V lost 1 base and J lost 6, with 12 bases in between. CDR3 sequence reads: CASSQGSATDEKLFF. CDR3 in DNA: TGCGCCAGCAGCCAAGGATCTGCCACCGATGAAAAACTGTTTTTT.

There are many counts of this clonotype. The rearrangement links TRBV3-1 to TRBJ2-6, with TRBD1 as a possible D gene (6 bases). The CDR3 sequence is 17 residues long. CDR1 and CDR2 from the germline V gene are LGHDT and YNNKEL (reference sequence). V lost 5 bases and J lost 0, with 14 bases in between. CDR3 sequence reads: CASSDFRQDSGANVLTF. The CDR3 bases are TGTGCCAGCAGCGACTTCCGACAGGACTCTGGGGCCAACGTCCTGACTTTC. Complete variable domain (other parts from reference TRBV3-1 and TRBJ2-6): DTAVSQTPKYLVTQMGNDKSIKCEQNLGHDTMYWYKQDSKKFLKIMFSYNNKELIINETVPNRFSPKSPDKAHLNLHINSLELGDSAVYFCASSDFRQDSGANVLTFGAGSRLTVL.

This clonotype showed up many times. The chain recombines TRBV20-1 with TRBJ2-7; D possibly corresponds to TRBD1 (5 bases). Germline CDR1 reads DFQATT; CDR2 reads SNEGSKA (reference sequence). V lost 6 bases and J lost 2, with 17 bases in between. This CDR3 spans 14 amino acids. CDR3 protein: CSAARPGSPYEQYF. The CDR3 region has the DNA TGCAGTGCGGCTAGGCCAGGGTCTCCCTACGAGCAGTACTTC.

This clonotype was detected many times. This sequence joins TRBV3-1 and TRBJ2-3; 9 nucleotides agree with TRBD1. Trimming at V came to 0 bases and at J to 3 bases, leaving 7 bases not matched to a gene. Germline V gives CDR1 LGHDT, CDR2 YNNKEL (reference sequence). The CDR3 has 17 residues. CDR3 DNA: TGTGCCAGCAGCCAAGATAGTTGGACAGGGGAGACAGATACGCAGTATTTT. Its translation is CASSQDSWTGETDTQYF.

This clonotype was seen repeatedly, ten times or more. The J gene is TRBJ1-1, the V gene TRBV27; TRBD1 agrees at 7 bases. The CDR3 has 15 residues. Per the germline V gene, CDR1 is MNHEY and CDR2 is SMNVEV (reference sequence). V lost 5 bases to trimming and J lost 4 bases; unmatched junction nucleotides: 10. In DNA form, the CDR3 reads TGTGCCAGCAGTCTCACAGGGGCGCGAGCCACTGAAGCTTTCTTT. Residues: CASSLTGARATEAFF.

This clonotype was counted at least ten times. The J gene is TRBJ1-1, the V gene TRBV7-9; TRBD1 is a possible D gene (5 bases). The CDR3 runs to 15 residues. The germline CDR1 and CDR2 sequences are SEHNR and FQNEAQ (reference sequence). The V end was cut by 1 base, the J end by 5 bases, with 14 bases between. Written as DNA, the CDR3 is TGTGCCAGCAGCTTAGGGGGGGGAAGGGGAACTGAAGCTTTCTTT. This sequence encodes CASSLGGGRGTEAFF. Full variable domain (remainder filled in from reference TRBV7-9 and TRBJ1-1): DTGVSQNPRHKITKRGQNVTFRCDPISEHNRLYWYRQTLGQGPEFLTYFQNEAQLEKSRLLSDRFSAERPKGSFSTLEIQRTEQGDSAMYLCASSLGGGRGTEAFFGQGTRLTVV.

This clonotype was detected ten times or more. The chain links TRBV14 to TRBJ1-2, with 11 bases identical to TRBD1. The CDR3 length is 14 residues. Looked up from germline, CDR1 is SGHDN and CDR2 is FVKESK. The ends lost 2 bases at V and 6 bases at J; junction bases unmatched: 2. The CDR3 loop is CASSQMGQGDGYTF. Written as DNA, the CDR3 is TGTGCCAGCAGCCAAATGGGACAGGGGGATGGCTACACCTTC.

This clonotype has ten or more counts. The chain is built from TRBV6-2 or TRBV6-3 and TRBJ2-5; D uncertain. Trimming shortened V by 5 bases and J by 7 bases, and 8 bases separated the two germline ends. Germline V CDR1 and CDR2: MNHEY, SVGEGT. This CDR3 region has 11 residues. CDR3 DNA sequence: TGTGCCAGCAGTGTCTATAGGACCCAGTACTTC. Amino acid sequence: CASSVYRTQYF.

This clonotype came up many times. The chain employs TRBV4-2 and TRBJ2-4; D may be TRBD2 (5 bases). The CDR3 runs to 13 residues. V lost 2 bases, J lost 5 bases, and 7 bases lay in between. Germline V lookup: CDR1 LGHNA, CDR2 YNFKEQ. Here the CDR3 DNA reads TGTGCCAGCAGCCAACCAGCGGAAAACATTCAGTACTTC. This codes for CASSQPAENIQYF.

The chain joins TRBV7-2 to TRBJ2-5, with D perhaps matching TRBD2 (5 bases). V lost 5 bases to trimming and J lost 3 bases, with 7 bases between them. The CDR3 runs to 12 residues. The V gene's germline CDR1 is SGHTA and CDR2 FQGNSA. CDR3 protein: CASSTREETQYF. CDR3 DNA sequence: TGTGCCAGCAGCACGAGGGAAGAGACCCAGTACTTC.

This clonotype was recorded many times. V is TRBV9 and J is TRBJ1-1, with D unresolved. This CDR3 contains 15 residues. CDR1 and CDR2 from the germline V gene are SGDLS and YYNGEE. V lost 0 bases to trimming and J lost 4 bases, with 13 bases between them. In nucleotides, the CDR3 is TGTGCCAGCAGCGTAGATGTCCGGGCAGCCACTGAAGCTTTCTTT. Protein sequence: CASSVDVRAATEAFF.

Within the sample, this clonotype is medium-sized. The J gene is TRBJ2-2, the V gene TRBV6-6; weak D call: TRBD1 (6 bases). V was trimmed by 4 bases and J by 5 bases, leaving 11 bases between them. This CDR3 region has 14 residues. CDR1 is MNHNY, CDR2 SVGAGI, per germline (reference sequence). The CDR3 spells CASSSNRVTGELFF. CDR3 DNA: TGTGCCAGCAGTTCTAACAGGGTTACCGGGGAGCTGTTTTTT.

This clonotype was recorded at least ten times. The chain carries TRBV5-1 and TRBJ1-5, with D unresolved. Trimming took off 0 bases at V and 7 bases at J, with 11 bases between the two ends. The CDR3 runs 14 residues. Germline V gene data show CDR1 as SGHRS and CDR2 as YFSETQ. CDR3: CASSLVVGRQPQHF. CDR3 nucleotides: TGCGCCAGCAGCTTGGTGGTTGGGAGGCAGCCCCAGCATTTT.

CDR3 in amino acids: CSARRTTGGGGQPQHF. DNA of the CDR3: TGCAGTGCTAGACGAACCACAGGGGGCGGAGGGCAGCCCCAGCATTTT. J is TRBJ1-5 and V is TRBV20-1, with 9 bases matching TRBD1. V lost 2 bases and J lost 7; bases outside the gene matches: 12. Germline V gives CDR1 DFQATT, CDR2 SNEGSKA (reference sequence). The CDR3 loop spans 16 amino acids.

This clonotype was seen at least ten times. The chain couples TRBV6-2 or TRBV6-3 to TRBJ1-5; D unresolved. Deletions cut 2 bases from V and 9 bases from J, with 5 bases between. The CDR3 has 11 residues. In germline, CDR1 is MNHEY, CDR2 SVGEGT. CDR3 residues: CASSYEGPQHF. For the CDR3, the DNA is TGTGCCAGCAGTTACGAGGGGCCCCAGCATTTT.

The gene calls are TRBV5-8 and TRBJ1-5; D is uncertain. This CDR3 is built from 15 residues. The germline V and J ends were trimmed by 0 bases and 6 bases, with 13 bases remaining between them. Per germline, CDR1 SGHTS and CDR2 YDEGEE. The CDR3 protein is CASSLAGIGSQPQHF. In DNA form, the CDR3 reads TGTGCCAGCAGCTTGGCCGGCATAGGGTCTCAGCCCCAGCATTTT.

In its sample, this clonotype ranks as medium-sized. The chain carries TRBV29-1 and TRBJ1-1; 7 nucleotides match TRBD1. V dropped 4 bases and J dropped 5; count of bases not matched to a gene: 4. Germline V lookup: CDR1 SQVTM, CDR2 ANQGSEA. The CDR3 is 12 residues long. CDR3 DNA sequence: TGCAGCGTTGCGGCAGGGGGTACTGAAGCTTTCTTT. Amino acids: CSVAAGGTEAFF. Full variable domain (remainder filled in from reference TRBV29-1 and TRBJ1-1): SAVISQKPSRDICQRGTSLTIQCQVDSQVTMMFWYRQQPGQSLTLIATANQGSEATYESGFVIDKFPISRPNLTFSTLTVSNMSPEDSSIYLCSVAAGGTEAFFGQGTRLTVV.

There are many counts of this clonotype. The genes are TRBV29-1 and TRBJ1-1, with TRBD1 identical over 8 bases. V lost 5 bases to trimming and J lost 0 bases; unmatched junction nucleotides: 2. This CDR3 spans 13 amino acids. CDR1 SQVTM and CDR2 ANQGSEA come from the germline V gene. As DNA, the CDR3 is TGCAGCGTTTGGACAGGGTTGAACACTGAAGCTTTCTTT. It translates to CSVWTGLNTEAFF. Full variable domain (rest looked up from reference TRBV29-1 and TRBJ1-1): SAVISQKPSRDICQRGTSLTIQCQVDSQVTMMFWYRQQPGQSLTLIATANQGSEATYESGFVIDKFPISRPNLTFSTLTVSNMSPEDSSIYLCSVWTGLNTEAFFGQGTRLTVV.

This clonotype has a count of ten or more. The rearrangement uses TRBV30 and TRBJ2-5, with D unclear. Germline-derived CDR1 and CDR2 are GTSNPN and SVGIG (reference sequence). CDR3 length: 11 amino acids. V lost 2 bases and J lost 3, with 4 bases in between. Here the CDR3 DNA reads TGTGCCTGGAGTCCAGAAGAGACCCAGTACTTC. The encoded protein is CAWSPEETQYF.

Only a few counts were recorded for this clonotype. The chain couples TRBV12-3 or TRBV12-4 to TRBJ1-2; 10 nucleotides align to TRBD1. The junction had 10 bases not matched to a gene; V was cut back by 6 bases and J by 3 bases. This CDR3 region has 16 residues. CDR3 sequence reads: CASSLPGTGVYYGYTF. For the CDR3, the DNA is TGTGCCAGCAGCCTACCCGGGACAGGGGTTTACTATGGCTACACCTTC.

This clonotype appeared many times. The chain carries TRBV12-3 or TRBV12-4 and TRBJ1-1, with a weak D call TRBD1 (6 bases). Trimming took off 3 bases at V and 4 bases at J, with 12 bases between the two ends. The length of the CDR3 is 14 residues. CDR3 bases: TGTGCCAGCAGTTTTTCCCAGGGGAGCACTGAAGCTTTCTTT. It translates to CASSFSQGSTEAFF.

This clonotype appeared many times. The chain links TRBV4-1 to TRBJ1-1, with D possibly TRBD1 on 6 matching bases. CDR1 and CDR2 (germline): MGHRA, YSYEKL. V was clipped by 6 bases and J by 6 bases, with 17 bases between them. The CDR3 consists of 14 residues. CDR3 sequence reads: CASRGHGLRPEAFF. The CDR3 bases are TGCGCCAGCAGGGGACACGGCCTTAGGCCTGAAGCTTTCTTT.

By proportion, this clonotype is medium-sized. The genes are TRBV11-1 and TRBJ2-7, with TRBD2 as a possible D gene (6 bases). From germline, CDR1 is SGHAT and CDR2 FQDESV (reference sequence). The V and J ends lost 3 bases and 6 bases respectively, with 9 bases between them. CDR3 length equals 12 residues. The CDR3 region has the DNA TGTGCCAGCAGCTTGCGGGGTTTCGAGCAGTACTTC. Translation: CASSLRGFEQYF.

This clonotype was recorded at least ten times. The V call is TRBV18, the J call TRBJ2-3; D remains ambiguous. CDR3 length: 14 residues. CDR1 is KGHSH and CDR2 is LQKENI in the germline V gene. Trimming removed 5 bases from V and 5 bases from J, with 14 bases in between. DNA for the CDR3: TGTGCCAGCTCAGACGCACAGTTAATAGATACGCAGTATTTT. As protein: CASSDAQLIDTQYF.

This clonotype occurred many times. The genes are TRBV19 and TRBJ1-5, with D perhaps TRBD1 (5 bases). CDR3 length equals 14 residues. V was shortened by 3 bases and J by 2 bases, with 8 bases between the two germline ends. CDR1 is LNHDA and CDR2 is SQIVND in the germline V gene (reference sequence). CDR3 region: CASSIRDGNQPQHF. The CDR3, as DNA: TGTGCCAGTAGTATCAGGGATGGCAATCAGCCCCAGCATTTT.

Comments on this clonotype: As the CDR3 is not closed by the conserved phenylalanine or tryptophan, this likely results from a read error. The chain recombines TRBV7-2 with TRBJ1-5; D uncertain. The CDR3 spans 13 residues. Per germline, CDR1 SGHTA and CDR2 FQGNSA. Between the trimmed V and J ends, which lost 5 bases and 2 bases, there was a span of 7 bases. The CDR3 region is CASSPNGNQPQHS. CDR3 nucleotide sequence: TGTGCCAGCAGCCCCAACGGCAATCAGCCCCAGCATTCT.

This clonotype was counted at least ten times. V and J are TRBV10-3 and TRBJ2-5, with 10 bases aligning to TRBD2. With 3 bases clipped from V and 9 bases from J, the junction kept 13 bases outside the gene matches. The germline gives CDR1 ENHRY, CDR2 SYGVKD. CDR3 size: 16 residues. The CDR3 DNA reads as TGTGCCATCAGTGAATCCCTAGCGGGGGAGGTCAGGGCCCAGTACTTC. Its protein is CAISESLAGEVRAQYF.

This clonotype has ten or more counts. The chain has TRBV25-1 and TRBJ2-3; D is uncertain. The V gene's germline CDR1 is MGHDK and CDR2 SYGVNS. The CDR3 has 14 amino acids. V was cut by 4 bases and J by 2 bases, with 10 bases left in between. The CDR3 spells CASSVRDVTDTQYF. CDR3 sequence (DNA): TGTGCCAGCAGTGTAAGGGATGTCACAGATACGCAGTATTTT.

This clonotype was counted at least ten times. The CDR3 sequence: CASSLVGDEAFF. The CDR3 DNA follows: TGTGCCAGCAGCTTAGTAGGGGATGAAGCTTTCTTT. This chain uses TRBV7-8 with TRBJ1-1, with D perhaps matching TRBD1 (5 bases). CDR3 length equals 12 residues. Germline assignment: CDR1 SGHVS and CDR2 FQNEAQ. Between the trimmed V and J ends, which lost 1 base and 7 bases, there was a span of 7 bases.

This clonotype was found many times. The rearrangement uses TRBV5-6 and TRBJ1-1, with 9 bases lining up with TRBD1. The germline V gene has CDR1 SGHDT and CDR2 YYEEEE. J lost 2 bases, V lost 0 bases, and 14 bases had no gene match. CDR3 length: 19 amino acids. In DNA, the CDR3 is TGTGCCAGCAGCTTGGGATGGCGGTGGGGACAGGGATATAACACTGAAGCTTTCTTT. Its protein is CASSLGWRWGQGYNTEAFF.

This clonotype was counted at least ten times. The chain uses TRBV29-1 and TRBJ2-7; TRBD2 agrees at 10 bases. V trimming: 7 bases; J trimming: 2 bases; junction bases outside the gene matches: 5. CDR1 is SQVTM and CDR2 is ANQGSEA in the germline V gene. The CDR3 runs 13 residues. The CDR3 DNA reads as TGCAGCGCATTAGCGGGGGGAACCTACGAGCAGTACTTC. This codes for CSALAGGTYEQYF.